This T cell receptor beta chain originates from a study of blood T cell repertoires in COVID-19. The overall study: Researchers got acute and convalescent COVID-19 samples from the United States, Italy and Spain. PBMCs, B-cell-depleted T cells, or T cells were the source of the cDNA or gDNA that made up the material.

The germline CDR1 and CDR2 sequences are SGHRS and YFSETQ. The CDR3 has 15 residues. Trimming stripped 2 bases from V and 1 base from J, with 12 bases between. In the original processing: Reference gene primer amplification in the assay estimated nucleated cell counts. TCRdb's copy holds only in-frame clones and misses some; the assay was immunoSEQ multiplex PCR. V, J and clone size derive from that table, while D and trimming were established from the DNA sequence. The table includes 88,000 or so clones, 86% detected once. V usage is TRBV5-1 and J usage is TRBJ1-1; D perhaps matches TRBD1 (5 bases). Sample: peripheral blood. The sequence came from a man in his 60s with acute or convalescent COVID-19. CDR3 in DNA: TGCGCCAGCAGCTTAGCGGGGACGGGGAACACTGAAGCTTTCTTT. It translates to CASSLAGTGNTEAFF.